Listed here are 19 T cell receptor beta chains from one sample, sequenced in a study of T-cell reconstitution after alpha-beta-depleted transplantation in children. Unique molecular identifiers featured in how the TCRbeta library was prepared. From the PCR reads, TCRdb called clonotypes with MiXCR, one entry per CDR3 protein. The data contain more than 500,000 distinct CDR3 sequences, about an eighth of them seen just once; the ten biggest clones take up 14%. The input for sequencing was PBMCs, mostly from graft donor cells, taken 180 days after TCRalphabeta/CD19-depleted stem cell transplant. The source of these receptors is a female patient younger than 10 who had a stem cell transplant for aplastic anemia, so the T cells may come from the graft donor.

As to this clonotype: One end of the junction fails to match germline, which may point to a read error. CDR3 sequence: CAISAGRENQPQHF. The CDR3 region has the DNA TGTGCCATCAGTGCAGGCAGGGAGAATCAGCCCCAGCATTTT. J is TRBJ1-5 and V is TRBV27, with D tentatively TRBD1 (5 bases). The CDR3 consists of 14 residues. Germline CDR1 and CDR2: MNHEY and SMNVEV (reference sequence).

This clonotype has only a few counts. This rearrangement joins TRBV9 to TRBJ1-6; no clear D. There are 13 residues in the CDR3. Germline V CDR1 and CDR2: SGDLS, YYNGEE. V was clipped by 0 bases and J by 10 bases, with 8 bases between them. The CDR3 nucleotides read TGTGCCAGCAGCGTAGGGGCCGGCTCACCCCTCCACTTT. Its protein is CASSVGAGSPLHF.

In regard to this clonotype: This may stem from a read error, because a much larger clone lies one nucleotide away. The chain employs TRBV7-2 and TRBJ2-1; no clear D gene. CDR3 size: 13 residues. Germline V gives CDR1 SGHTA, CDR2 FQGNSA. The CDR3 sequence is CPSSRRQNNEQFF. CDR3 coding DNA: TGTCCCAGCAGCCGCCGGCAGAACAATGAGCAGTTCTTC. Combining the CDR3 with reference TRBV7-2 and TRBJ2-1 gives the whole variable domain GAGVSQSPSNKVTEKGKDVELRCDPISGHTALYWYRQSLGQGLEFLIYFQGNSAPDKSGLPSDRFSAERTGGSVSTLTIQRTQQEDSAVYLCPSSRRQNNEQFFGPGTRLTVL.

This chain links TRBV21-1 with TRBJ2-3; TRBD2 is the table's D call and was not checked against the DNA. TRBV21-1 is designated a pseudogene. The CDR3 totals 20 residues. DNA for the CDR3: TGTGCCAGCAGCAAAGGAATCGGACTAGCTCCGCTGCTTTGCACAGATACGCAGTATTTT. The encoded protein is CASSKGIGLAPLLCTDTQYF.

This clonotype was counted a few times. This chain links TRBV24-1 with TRBJ2-7; perhaps TRBD2 as D (6 bases). The CDR3 totals 14 residues. With 6 bases removed from V and 4 bases from J, the gap between germline ends came to 15 bases. CDR1 and CDR2 (germline): KGHDR, SFDVKD. CDR3 sequence reads: CATSSGPYSYEQYF. For the CDR3, the DNA is TGTGCCACCAGTAGCGGGCCATATAGTTACGAGCAGTACTTC.

The V call is TRBV6-2 or TRBV6-3, the J call TRBJ1-5; 7 positions agree with TRBD1. The trim removed 8 bases at V and 0 bases at J, leaving 10 bases unmatched. Germline V gives CDR1 MNHEY, CDR2 SVGEGT. This CDR3 has 16 amino acids. The CDR3 DNA sequence: TGTGCCAGCCGACAGGGCTTGTATAATAGCAATCAGCCCCAGCATTTT. Its protein product is CASRQGLYNSNQPQHF.

This clonotype was seen ten or more times. The CDR3 DNA sequence: TGTGCCAGCAGTTTACGGACAGGGGCGCAAGAGACCCAGTACTTC. This translates into CASSLRTGAQETQYF. The V gene is TRBV12-3 or TRBV12-4, the J gene TRBJ2-5; 9 bases map to TRBD1. Unmatched junction bases numbered 3, after V lost 2 bases and J lost 2 bases. There are 15 residues in the CDR3.

This clonotype was observed at least ten times. The V call is TRBV12-3 or TRBV12-4, the J call TRBJ2-5; D may be TRBD1 or TRBD2 (5 bases each). The CDR3 consists of 15 residues. V was trimmed by 1 base and J by 5 bases, leaving 14 bases between them. CDR3 in amino acids: CASSLGGTLGETQYF. The CDR3, as DNA: TGTGCCAGCAGTTTAGGGGGGACGCTGGGGGAGACCCAGTACTTC.

This clonotype was recorded a few times. This chain links TRBV29-1 with TRBJ2-3; 9 bases fit TRBD2. The CDR3 has 16 residues. Germline V gene data show CDR1 as SQVTM and CDR2 as ANQGSEA. The V and J ends lost 5 bases and 0 bases, in that order; junction bases with no gene match: 9. In DNA, the CDR3 is TGCAGCGTTCTAGGGGTAGCGGGGGTGAGCACAGATACGCAGTATTTT. Translation gives CSVLGVAGVSTDTQYF.

This clonotype came up a few times. The chain recombines TRBV29-1 with TRBJ2-3, with 7 positions matching TRBD2. Germline V gene data show CDR1 as SQVTM and CDR2 as ANQGSEA. Unmatched junction bases numbered 17, after V lost 6 bases and J lost 2 bases. CDR3 length equals 17 residues. The CDR3 here is CSVVTSSSKGVTDTQYF. The DNA of the CDR3 is TGCAGCGTCGTGACTAGCAGCTCTAAAGGGGTCACAGATACGCAGTATTTT.

In this sample, this clonotype turned up a few times. This sequence joins TRBV5-5 and TRBJ1-2, with D unclear. The V end was cut by 1 base, the J end by 4 bases, with 11 bases between. CDR3 size: 14 residues. In germline, CDR1 is SGHKS, CDR2 YYEKEE (reference sequence). Here the CDR3 DNA reads TGTGCCAGCAGCTTGCGGCGCTCGGCCTATGGCTACACCTTC. Encoded protein: CASSLRRSAYGYTF.

V gene TRBV7-9 combines with J gene TRBJ2-1; D call uncertain. The germline CDR1 and CDR2 sequences are SEHNR and FQNEAQ (reference sequence). CDR3 length equals 17 residues. Trimming took off 1 base at V and 1 base at J, with 14 bases between the two ends. The CDR3 region is CASSLVPRTESYNEQFF. In nucleotides, the CDR3 is TGTGCCAGCAGCTTAGTCCCCCGGACGGAATCCTACAATGAGCAGTTCTTC.

V usage is TRBV7-2 and J usage is TRBJ2-7; D may be TRBD2 (6 bases). CDR3 size: 11 residues. V was pared by 6 bases and J by 7 bases, with 10 bases between. Germline V gene lookup returns CDR1 SGHTA and CDR2 FQGNSA. CDR3 nucleotides: TGTGCCAGCAGTCCGGCGGGGGAGCAGTACTTC. Protein: CASSPAGEQYF.

In this sample, this clonotype turned up a few times. The V and J genes are TRBV15 and TRBJ1-2, with 11 bases lining up with TRBD1. The CDR3 runs to 15 residues. The V and J ends lost 1 base and 9 bases, in that order; junction bases with no gene match: 7. From germline, CDR1 is LNHNV and CDR2 YYDKDF (reference sequence). The CDR3 sequence: CATSRVDRGQASYTF. The CDR3 DNA sequence: TGTGCCACCAGCAGAGTGGACAGGGGGCAAGCAAGCTACACCTTC.

This clonotype has just a few counts. The chain recombines TRBV6-1 with TRBJ2-1, with TRBD2 identical over 9 bases. This CDR3 is built from 13 residues. Germline V lookup: CDR1 MNHNS, CDR2 SASEGT. Germline trimming cut 8 bases from V and 8 bases from J; bases unmatched to any gene: 7. The CDR3 DNA sequence: TGTGCCAGCGACTGGAGCGGGAGGCATGAGCAGTTCTTC. Its protein product is CASDWSGRHEQFF.

In this sample, this clonotype turned up many times. The chain is built from TRBV28 and TRBJ2-7, with 8 bases fitting TRBD1. Germline V lookup: CDR1 MDHEN, CDR2 SYDVKM. Unmatched junction bases numbered 8, after V lost 5 bases and J lost 5 bases. The CDR3 spans 14 residues. CDR3 DNA sequence: TGTGCCAGCAGTCCCGCGGACAGGGTCAACGAGCAGTACGTC. It is translated as CASSPADRVNEQYV.

This clonotype showed up many times. The chain is built from TRBV6-5 and TRBJ1-1; D is ambiguous. Trimming removed 7 bases from V and 4 bases from J, with 13 bases in between. Per the germline V gene, CDR1 is MNHEY and CDR2 is SVGAGI. This CDR3 is 13 amino acids long. CDR3 loop: CASKSARLTEAFF. The DNA of the CDR3 is TGTGCCAGCAAGTCAGCCCGGCTCACTGAAGCTTTCTTT.

This clonotype came up a few times. V is TRBV5-6 and J is TRBJ1-2, with unresolved D. V was shortened by 0 bases and J by 8 bases, with 8 bases between the two germline ends. The length of the CDR3 is 12 residues. CDR1 is SGHDT, CDR2 YYEEEE, per germline. CDR3 protein: CASSLAISGYTF. CDR3 bases: TGTGCCAGCAGCTTGGCCATCTCCGGCTACACCTTC.

The table lists this clonotype with many counts. This chain links TRBV13 with TRBJ2-3; 8 positions agree with TRBD2. With 4 bases clipped from V and 4 bases from J, the junction kept 7 bases outside the gene matches. The CDR3 runs to 15 residues. The V gene's germline CDR1 is PRHDT and CDR2 FYEKMQ (reference sequence). CDR3 protein: CASSSRLTSADTQYF. As DNA, the CDR3 is TGTGCCAGCAGCTCCCGCCTGACTAGCGCAGATACGCAGTATTTT.